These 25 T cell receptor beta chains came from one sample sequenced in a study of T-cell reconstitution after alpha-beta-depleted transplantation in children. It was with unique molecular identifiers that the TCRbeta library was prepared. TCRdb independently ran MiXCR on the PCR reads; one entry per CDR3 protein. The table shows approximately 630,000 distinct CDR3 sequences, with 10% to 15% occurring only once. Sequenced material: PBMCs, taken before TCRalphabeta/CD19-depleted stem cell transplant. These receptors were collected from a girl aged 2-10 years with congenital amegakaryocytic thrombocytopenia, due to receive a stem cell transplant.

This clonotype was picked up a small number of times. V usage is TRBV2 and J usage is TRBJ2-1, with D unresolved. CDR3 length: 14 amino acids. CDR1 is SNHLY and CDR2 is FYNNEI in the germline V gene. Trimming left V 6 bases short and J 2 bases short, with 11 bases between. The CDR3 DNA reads TGTGCCAGCAGGGGGAACCTGGCCTACAATGAGCAGTTCTTC. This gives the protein CASRGNLAYNEQFF. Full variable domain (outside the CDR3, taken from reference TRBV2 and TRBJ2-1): EPEVTQTPSHQVTQMGQEVILRCVPISNHLYFYWYRQILGQKVEFLVSFYNNEISEKSEIFDDQFSVERPDGSNFTLKIRSTKLEDSAMYFCASRGNLAYNEQFFGPGTRLTVL.

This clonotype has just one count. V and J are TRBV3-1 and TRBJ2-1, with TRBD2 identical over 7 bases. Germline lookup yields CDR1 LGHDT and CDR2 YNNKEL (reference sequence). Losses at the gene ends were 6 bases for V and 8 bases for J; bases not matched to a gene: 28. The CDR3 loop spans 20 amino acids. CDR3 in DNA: TGTGCCAGCAGTCCAAGATGGAGGGAGGGGACCCGAGGGTCAAGAGATGAGCAGTTCTTC. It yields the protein CASSPRWREGTRGSRDEQFF.

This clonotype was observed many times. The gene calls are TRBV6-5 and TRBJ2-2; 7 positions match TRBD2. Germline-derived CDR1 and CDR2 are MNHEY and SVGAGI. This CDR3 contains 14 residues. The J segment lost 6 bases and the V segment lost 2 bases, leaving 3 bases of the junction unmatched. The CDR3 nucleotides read TGTGCCAGCAGTTACGGGAGGGCCCCCGGGGAGCTGTTTTTT. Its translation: CASSYGRAPGELFF.

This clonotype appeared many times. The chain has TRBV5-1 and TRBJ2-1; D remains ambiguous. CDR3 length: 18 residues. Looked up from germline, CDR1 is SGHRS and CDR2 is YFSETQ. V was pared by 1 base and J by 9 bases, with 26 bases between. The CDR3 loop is CASSLYRLTPGPLGEQFF. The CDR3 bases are TGCGCCAGCAGCTTGTATCGTCTCACTCCGGGCCCTTTGGGTGAGCAGTTCTTC. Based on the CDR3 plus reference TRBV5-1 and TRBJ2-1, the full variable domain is KAGVTQTPRYLIKTRGQQVTLSCSPISGHRSVSWYQQTPGQGLQFLFEYFSETQRNKGNFPGRFSGRQFSNSRSEMNVSTLELGDSALYLCASSLYRLTPGPLGEQFFGPGTRLTVL.

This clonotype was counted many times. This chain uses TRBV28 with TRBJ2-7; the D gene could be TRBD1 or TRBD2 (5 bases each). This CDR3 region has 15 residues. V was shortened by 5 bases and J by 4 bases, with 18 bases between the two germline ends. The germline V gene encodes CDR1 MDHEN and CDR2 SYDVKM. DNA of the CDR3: TGTGCCAGCAGTAAACCGGGGCCATCAGGGTACGAGCAGTACTTC. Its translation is CASSKPGPSGYEQYF.

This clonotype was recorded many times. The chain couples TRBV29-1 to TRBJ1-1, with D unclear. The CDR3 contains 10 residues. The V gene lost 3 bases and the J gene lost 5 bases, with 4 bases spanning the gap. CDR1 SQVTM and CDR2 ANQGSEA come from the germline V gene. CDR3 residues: CSVDRTEAFF. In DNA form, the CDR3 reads TGCAGCGTTGATCGGACTGAAGCTTTCTTT.

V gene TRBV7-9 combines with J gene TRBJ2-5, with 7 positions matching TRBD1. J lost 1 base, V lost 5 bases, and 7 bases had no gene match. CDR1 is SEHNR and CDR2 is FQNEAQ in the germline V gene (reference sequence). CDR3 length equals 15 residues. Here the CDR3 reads CASSNVGTAQETQYF. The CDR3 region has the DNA TGTGCCAGCAGCAATGTAGGGACAGCCCAAGAGACCCAGTACTTC.

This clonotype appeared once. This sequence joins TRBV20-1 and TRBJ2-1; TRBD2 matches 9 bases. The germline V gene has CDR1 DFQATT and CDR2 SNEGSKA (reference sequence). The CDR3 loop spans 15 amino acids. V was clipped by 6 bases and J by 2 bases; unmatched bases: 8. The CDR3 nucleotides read TGCAGTGCGAGTCTTAGGACTAGCGCCTACAATGAGCAGTTCTTC. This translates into CSASLRTSAYNEQFF.

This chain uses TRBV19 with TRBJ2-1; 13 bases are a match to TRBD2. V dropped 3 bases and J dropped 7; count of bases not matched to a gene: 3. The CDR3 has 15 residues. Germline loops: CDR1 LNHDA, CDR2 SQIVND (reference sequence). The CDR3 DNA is TGTGCCAGTAGTATTCTACTAGCGGGAGGGAATGAGCAGTTCTTC. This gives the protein CASSILLAGGNEQFF.

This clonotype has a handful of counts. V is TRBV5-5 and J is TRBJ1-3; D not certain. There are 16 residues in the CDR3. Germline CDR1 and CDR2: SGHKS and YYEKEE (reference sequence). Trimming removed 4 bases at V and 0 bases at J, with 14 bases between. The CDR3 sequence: CASSKIGTNSGNTIYF. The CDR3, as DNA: TGTGCCAGCAGCAAAATTGGCACCAACTCTGGAAACACCATATATTTT.

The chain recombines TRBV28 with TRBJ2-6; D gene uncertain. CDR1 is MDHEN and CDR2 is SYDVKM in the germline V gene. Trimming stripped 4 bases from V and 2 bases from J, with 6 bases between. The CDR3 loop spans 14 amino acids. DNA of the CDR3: TGTGCCAGCAGTTCGTATCCTGGGGCCAACGTCCTGACTTTC. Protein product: CASSSYPGANVLTF.

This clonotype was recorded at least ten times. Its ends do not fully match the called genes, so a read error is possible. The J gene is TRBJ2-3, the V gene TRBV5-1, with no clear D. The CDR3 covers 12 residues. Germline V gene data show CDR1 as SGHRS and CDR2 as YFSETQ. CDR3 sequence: CASSLPTDTQYF. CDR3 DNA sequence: TGTGCCAGCAGCCTCCCAACAGATACGCAGTATTTT.

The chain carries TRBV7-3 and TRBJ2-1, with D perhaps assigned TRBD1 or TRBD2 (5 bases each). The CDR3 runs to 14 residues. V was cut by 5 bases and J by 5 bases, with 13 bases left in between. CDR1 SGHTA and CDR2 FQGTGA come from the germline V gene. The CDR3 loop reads CASSQSGPHNEQFF. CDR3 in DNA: TGTGCCAGCAGCCAATCGGGACCCCACAATGAGCAGTTCTTC.

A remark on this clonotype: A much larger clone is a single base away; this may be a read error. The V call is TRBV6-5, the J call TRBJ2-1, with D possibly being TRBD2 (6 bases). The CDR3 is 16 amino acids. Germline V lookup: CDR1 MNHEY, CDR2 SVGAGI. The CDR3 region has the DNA TGTGCCAGCACTTACACGAGCGGGTGGTCCTACAATGAGCAGTTCTTC. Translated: CASTYTSGWSYNEQFF.

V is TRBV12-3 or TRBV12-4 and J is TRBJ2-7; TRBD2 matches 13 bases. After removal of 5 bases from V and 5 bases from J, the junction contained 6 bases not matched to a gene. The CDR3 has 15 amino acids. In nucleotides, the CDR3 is TGTGCCAGCAGTCCACTAGCGGGAGGGCTTAACGAGCAGTACTTC. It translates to CASSPLAGGLNEQYF.

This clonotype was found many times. The CDR3 here is CSVAKMGQGTEAFF. In nucleotides, the CDR3 is TGCAGCGTTGCTAAAATGGGTCAGGGCACTGAAGCTTTCTTT. The genes are TRBV29-1 and TRBJ1-1; weak D call: TRBD1 (5 bases). CDR3 length equals 14 residues. From germline, CDR1 is SQVTM and CDR2 ANQGSEA. The ends were cut back, 4 bases at V and 4 bases at J, with 16 bases in the middle.

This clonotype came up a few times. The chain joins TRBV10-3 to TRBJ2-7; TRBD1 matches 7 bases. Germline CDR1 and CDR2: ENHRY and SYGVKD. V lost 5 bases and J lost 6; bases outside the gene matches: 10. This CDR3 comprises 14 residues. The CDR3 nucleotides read TGTGCCATCAGTTCACAGGGGCCAGGGGGCGAGCAGTACTTC. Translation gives CAISSQGPGGEQYF.

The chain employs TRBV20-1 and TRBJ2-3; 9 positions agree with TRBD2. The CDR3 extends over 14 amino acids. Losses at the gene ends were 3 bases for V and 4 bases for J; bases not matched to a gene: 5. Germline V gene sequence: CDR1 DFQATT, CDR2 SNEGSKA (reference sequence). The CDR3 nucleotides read TGCAGTGCTAGCCGAGCGGGAGGTCCAGATACGCAGTATTTT. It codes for CSASRAGGPDTQYF.

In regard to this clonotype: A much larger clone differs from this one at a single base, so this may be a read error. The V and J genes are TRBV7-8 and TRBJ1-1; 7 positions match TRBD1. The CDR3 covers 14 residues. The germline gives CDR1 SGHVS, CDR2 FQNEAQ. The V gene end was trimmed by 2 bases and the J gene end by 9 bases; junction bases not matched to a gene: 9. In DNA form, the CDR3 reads TGTGCCAGCAGCTTACCTCCGGAGGGGGCTAAAGCTTTCTTT. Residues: CASSLPPEGAKAFF.

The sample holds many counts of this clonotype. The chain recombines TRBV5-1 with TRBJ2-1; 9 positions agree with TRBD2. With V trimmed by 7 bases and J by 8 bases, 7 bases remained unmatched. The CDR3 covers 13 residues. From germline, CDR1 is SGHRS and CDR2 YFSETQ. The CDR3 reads CASGTQREDEQFF. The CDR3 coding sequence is TGCGCCAGCGGGACACAGCGGGAGGATGAGCAGTTCTTC.

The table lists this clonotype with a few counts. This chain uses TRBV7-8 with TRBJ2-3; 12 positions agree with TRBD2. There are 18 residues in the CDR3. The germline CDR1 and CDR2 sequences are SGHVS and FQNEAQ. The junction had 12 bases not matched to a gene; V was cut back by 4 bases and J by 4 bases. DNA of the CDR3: TGTGCCAGCAGCTCCCGACTAGCGGGAGTGATTAGGGCAGATACGCAGTATTTT. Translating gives CASSSRLAGVIRADTQYF.

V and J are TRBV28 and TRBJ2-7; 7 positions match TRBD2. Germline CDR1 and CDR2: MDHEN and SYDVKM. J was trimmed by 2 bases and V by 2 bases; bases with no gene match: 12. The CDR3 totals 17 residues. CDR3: CASSLLGGRLQAYEQYF. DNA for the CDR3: TGTGCCAGCAGTTTACTTGGCGGGAGACTTCAAGCCTACGAGCAGTACTTC. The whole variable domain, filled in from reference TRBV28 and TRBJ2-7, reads DVKVTQSSRYLVKRTGEKVFLECVQDMDHENMFWYRQDPGLGLRLIYFSYDVKMKEKGDIPEGYSVSREKKERFSLILESASTNQTSMYLCASSLLGGRLQAYEQYFGPGTRLTVT.

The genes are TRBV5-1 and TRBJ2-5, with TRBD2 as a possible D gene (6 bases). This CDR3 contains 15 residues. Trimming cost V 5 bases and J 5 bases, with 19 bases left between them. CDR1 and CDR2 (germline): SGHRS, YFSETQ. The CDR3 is CASRIGGGGLETQYF. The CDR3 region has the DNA TGCGCCAGCAGGATCGGTGGTGGAGGGCTGGAGACCCAGTACTTC.

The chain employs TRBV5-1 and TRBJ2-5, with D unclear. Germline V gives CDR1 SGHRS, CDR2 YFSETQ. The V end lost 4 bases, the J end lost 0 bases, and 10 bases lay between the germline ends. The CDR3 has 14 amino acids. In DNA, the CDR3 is TGCGCCAGCAGCCCAGATCGGCACCAAGAGACCCAGTACTTC. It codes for CASSPDRHQETQYF.

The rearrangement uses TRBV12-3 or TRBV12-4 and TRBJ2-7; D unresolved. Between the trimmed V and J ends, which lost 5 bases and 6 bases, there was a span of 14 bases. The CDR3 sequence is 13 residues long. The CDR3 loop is CASSPSGVLEQYF. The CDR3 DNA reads TGTGCCAGCAGTCCCAGTGGGGTTCTCGAGCAGTACTTC.